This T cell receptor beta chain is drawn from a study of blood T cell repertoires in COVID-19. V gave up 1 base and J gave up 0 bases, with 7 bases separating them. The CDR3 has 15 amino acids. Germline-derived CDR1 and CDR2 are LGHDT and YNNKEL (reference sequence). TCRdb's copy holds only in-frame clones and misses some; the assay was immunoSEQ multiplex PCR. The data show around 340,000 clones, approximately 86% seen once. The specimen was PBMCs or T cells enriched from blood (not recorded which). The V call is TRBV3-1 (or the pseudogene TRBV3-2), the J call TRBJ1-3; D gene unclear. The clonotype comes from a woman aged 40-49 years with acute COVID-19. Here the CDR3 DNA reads TGTGCCAGCAGCCAAGGTTCCAACTCTGGAAACACCATATATTTT. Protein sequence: CASSQGSNSGNTIYF.